These 2 T cell receptor beta chains originate from one sample sequenced in a study of blood T cell repertoires in COVID-19. Sequencing was performed with immunoSEQ multiplex PCR; in TCRdb, only in-frame clones are kept and a portion is missing. Of roughly 70,000 clones listed, about 73% are singletons. Sequenced input: peripheral blood. Every receptor here comes from a man aged 55-75 years with acute or convalescent COVID-19.

This rearrangement joins TRBV4-1 to TRBJ2-4, with 12 bases that match TRBD2. Germline V gene data show CDR1 as MGHRA and CDR2 as YSYEKL. This CDR3 contains 16 residues. Losses at the gene ends were 1 base for V and 8 bases for J; bases not matched to a gene: 6. CDR3 coding DNA: TGCGCCAGCAGCCAAGTTCTAGCGGGGGGGCAGGACATTCAGTACTTC. Translating it yields CASSQVLAGGQDIQYF.

This clone was counted a few times. The V call is TRBV30, the J call TRBJ1-1, with 11 nucleotides matching TRBD1. The V segment lost 3 bases and the J segment 5 bases; nucleotides outside the gene matches: 5. CDR3 length equals 14 residues. Germline V gives CDR1 GTSNPN, CDR2 SVGIG (reference sequence). The CDR3 spells CAWSYGTGGTEAFF. The CDR3 region has the DNA TGTGCCTGGAGCTATGGGACAGGGGGGACTGAAGCTTTCTTT.